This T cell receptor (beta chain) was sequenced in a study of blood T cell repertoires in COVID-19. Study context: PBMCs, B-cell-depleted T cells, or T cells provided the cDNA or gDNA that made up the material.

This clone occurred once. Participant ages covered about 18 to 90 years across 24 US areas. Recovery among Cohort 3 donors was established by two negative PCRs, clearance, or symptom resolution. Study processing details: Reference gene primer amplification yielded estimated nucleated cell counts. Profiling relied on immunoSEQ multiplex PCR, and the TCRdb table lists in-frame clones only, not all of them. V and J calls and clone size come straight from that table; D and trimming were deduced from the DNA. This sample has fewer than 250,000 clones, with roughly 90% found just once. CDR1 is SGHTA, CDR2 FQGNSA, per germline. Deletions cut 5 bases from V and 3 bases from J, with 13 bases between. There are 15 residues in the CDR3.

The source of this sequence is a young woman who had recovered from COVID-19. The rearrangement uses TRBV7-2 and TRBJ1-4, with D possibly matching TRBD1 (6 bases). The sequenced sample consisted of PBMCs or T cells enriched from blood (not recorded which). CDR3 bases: TGTGCCAGCAGCATTCAGGGGTTGCCTAATGAAAAACTGTTTTTT. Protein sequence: CASSIQGLPNEKLFF. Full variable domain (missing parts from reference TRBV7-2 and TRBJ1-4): GAGVSQSPSNKVTEKGKDVELRCDPISGHTALYWYRQSLGQGLEFLIYFQGNSAPDKSGLPSDRFSAERTGGSVSTLTIQRTQQEDSAVYLCASSIQGLPNEKLFFGSGTQLSVL.